This T cell receptor beta chain originates from a study of cytomegalovirus exposure and HLA in healthy donors. Findings and caveats of the study: Cytomegalovirus status was reportedly diagnosed by the classifier with high sensitivity and specificity. Researchers catalogued over 150 TCR beta chains as cytomegalovirus-associated. Subsequent analysis found a tendency for first-cohort TCR clusters to co-occur within the 120 or so validation repertoires.

The germline gives CDR1 MGHRA, CDR2 YSYEKL. The germline V and J ends were trimmed by 6 bases and 8 bases, with 16 bases remaining between them. The CDR3 runs to 14 residues. Separation from the approximately 660-subject first cohort characterized the roughly 110-subject validation cohort, to which the donors belonged. With regard to this clone: Its cognate antigen is unknown.

Only in-frame clones appear in the TCRdb table, and some are missing; sequencing was by immunoSEQ multiplex PCR. This table has around 200,000 clones, about 81% appearing once. The chain has TRBV4-1 and TRBJ1-4; weak D call: TRBD1 (5 bases). The sequencing sample was made of PBMCs. The sequence was obtained from a woman younger than 45 in good health and CMV-seronegative. The DNA for the CDR3 is TGCGCCAGCAGGTCCCTGGGCCGGGGGGAAAAACTGTTTTTT. It encodes CASRSLGRGEKLFF.